This T cell receptor (beta chain) was captured by sequencing in a study of blood T cells in healthy people across ages (dated by TCRdb to between 2015 and 2017). General notes on the study: Template switching captured roughly one uniquely barcoded TCR beta cDNA molecule per two T cells in model experiments. Four age groups were formed from the donors: young (average approximately 17 years), middle-aged (around 40), aged (about 62) and long-lived (around 82). To track age-related changes in TCR beta repertoire diversity, the study relied on deep sequencing normalized with unique cDNA molecular identifiers. For two donors (one aged 18 to 30 and one aged 80 or older), the study analyzed two additional independent replicas of 1 million unique cDNA reads from the same blood draw.

As concerns this clonotype: What this receptor recognizes is not known. There are no base qualities to consult, and no much larger clone falls within one base.

The paper as a whole reports these results and caveats: As age increased, observed TCR beta diversity per million T cells dropped in a roughly linear way, and a significant reduction was already evident by age roughly 36. Because profiling used bulk unsorted PBMCs, naive and antigen-experienced compartments could not be compared conclusively. Estimates of total diversity from one million sequenced T cells were regarded as lower bounds and underestimates. Compared with the aged group, more naive CD4+ T cells, fewer expanded clones and increased TCR diversity were shown by the long-lived group, suggesting age selection. Donor CMV infection status was unknown, potentially confounding age-related changes in expanded clonotypes. Observed TCR beta diversity correlated strongly with the percentage of naive T cells measured by flow cytometry.

Systemically healthy Caucasian individuals from Russia, 39 in total and aged about 6 to 95 years, were included as donors. Each donor gave 9 to 10 milliliters of peripheral blood, collected into EDTA-treated Vacutainer tubes. Ficoll-Paque density-gradient centrifugation was used to isolate PBMCs, with at least 6 million per sample. Total RNA, at least 6 micrograms per sample, was extracted from PBMCs with Trizol reagent. Naive CD45RAhigh/CD27high T cell percentages were measured by flow cytometry on a PBMC aliquot from every donor. The library was generated by 5' RACE. Sequencing took place on an Illumina HiSeq 2500. A second PCR of about 7 to 12 cycles was run with a J-beta primer mix and a sample-barcoded 5' primer. A unique molecular identifier was introduced onto each TCR beta cDNA molecule by a template-switch 5' adaptor carrying 12 random nucleotides. Each sample yielded at least 3 million CDR3-containing paired-end reads. All of the RNA was converted into first-strand cDNA using the Mint cDNA synthesis kit, with a TRBC-specific oligonucleotide serving as the primer. Following uracil-DNA glycosylase treatment, a first 18-cycle PCR with universal primers M1SS and BC2_uni_R was performed on all cDNA. The paper's data handling went like this. Normalization of each sample was performed by random selection of 1 million high-quality reads, each carrying a distinct molecular identifier. Instead of being binned into consensus sequences, reads with shared molecular identifiers were discarded. MiTCR, run with a Q25 quality threshold and the strictest error-elimination algorithm, handled CDR3 identification, clonotype clustering and error correction. A nonparametric unseen species model using Euler transformation provided a lower-bound estimate of total TCR beta diversity. TCRdb redid the processing of the public reads, applying fastp at Q25 and MiXCR, and retained in-frame beta chains. Identical CDR3 proteins give one entry, which carries the most common genes and DNA. TCRdb, rather than the study authors, made the V and J calls. The sample includes around 820,000 distinct CDR3 sequences, with roughly 25% observed a single time. Approximately 4% of the sample belongs to the ten largest clones.

From its cysteine to its phenylalanine, the CDR3 spans 11 amino acids. CDR3 DNA only is kept here, 33 bases in frame from base 1. Sequences SGHAT (CDR1) and FQNNGV (CDR2) are obtained from the germline V gene. This sample was shared with a second study, whose subject was T cells of mothers and their children. The second study reports: Donors were nine systemically healthy Caucasian individuals: three mothers and their six children. cDNA synthesis consumed the entire amount of extracted RNA, loaded at around 1.5 ug RNA in each 15 ul reaction. In the second PCR, sample barcodes and 2-4 random nucleotides were introduced via the M1S primer. Over 8 million TCR beta CDR3 reads were obtained for each mother, and millions of reads were obtained for each child. TCR recombination output is similarly shaped by thymic selection in related and unrelated pairs, with a minor effect exerted by inherited differences. Related mother-child pairs always showed normalized repertoire overlap that was slightly higher than in unrelated mother-child pairs, though the difference was never significant. No persistent microchimeric T cell clones were detected, at a sensitivity of approximately 90 clones per million clonotypes. The study used deep NGS to compare TCR beta repertoires of mothers and children, seeking features distinguishing related mother-child pairs from unrelated individuals. The mean age was roughly 40 +/- 4 years for the mothers and approximately 11 +/- 4 years for the children. After adapter ligation was performed with NEBNext reagents, the libraries were sequenced on an Illumina HiSeq 2000 with 100+100 nt paired-end reads. To avoid cross-contamination, the mother libraries and the child libraries were prepared a month apart and sequenced in separate runs. Each donor had between roughly 450,000 and 2,100,000 distinct TCR beta clonotypes identified. Naive TCR beta clonotypes were estimated from low-frequency clonotypes matched to each donor's FACS-determined naive share, without sorting.

Sequenced: blood. The chain links TRBV11-2 with TRBJ2-5, with the identity of the D gene unclear. The J call may be in error: the DNA end matches TRBJ2-1 better. The TCR sequence derives from a boy younger than 18 in good health. The DNA sequence reads TGTGCCAGCAGCCTGCGGTGGGAGCAGTTCTTC. This encodes CASSLRWEQFF.